In this sample, the clone carrying this TCR beta chain turned up many times. Its antigen is still unknown. The data were obtained in a study of T cells in Graves' hyperthyroidism and ophthalmopathy. Overall study results and limits: Clonotypes that were expanded in thyroid above 0.001 mostly appeared in blood too.

RNA transcripts provided the source from which TCR beta CDR3 regions were amplified. The HTBI primer set drove a first-round RT-PCR of the TCR CDR3. TCRdb reanalysed the multiplex PCR reads using MiXCR and keeps one entry per CDR3 protein. This sample has 500,000 to 600,000 distinct CDR3 sequences; about 45% occur once, and the top ten carry around 20%. The diagnostic basis comprised clinical symptoms, serum thyroxine and TRAb, thyroid ultrasound and orbital computed tomography. This CDR3 region has 14 residues. V lost 4 bases to trimming and J lost 3 bases; unmatched junction nucleotides: 6. CDR1 SGHNT and CDR2 YYREEE come from the germline V gene (reference sequence).

The receptor comes from an adult woman with Graves' disease, either hyperthyroidism or ophthalmopathy (not recorded which). The chain links TRBV5-4 to TRBJ1-1, with 7 positions matching TRBD1. Sequenced material: peripheral blood or thyroid tissue (not recorded which). The CDR3 sequence is CASSPRDSHTEAFF. The CDR3 region has the DNA TGTGCCAGCAGCCCCCGGGACAGCCACACTGAAGCTTTCTTT.